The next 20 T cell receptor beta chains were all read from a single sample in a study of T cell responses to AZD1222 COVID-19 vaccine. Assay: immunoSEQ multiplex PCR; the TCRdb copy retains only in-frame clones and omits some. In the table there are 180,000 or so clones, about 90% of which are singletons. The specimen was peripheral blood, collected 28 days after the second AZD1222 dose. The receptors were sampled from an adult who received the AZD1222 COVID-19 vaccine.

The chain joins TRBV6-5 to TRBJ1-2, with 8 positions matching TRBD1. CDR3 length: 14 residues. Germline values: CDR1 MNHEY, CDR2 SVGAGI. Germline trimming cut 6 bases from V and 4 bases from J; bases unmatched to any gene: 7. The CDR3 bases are TGTGCCAGCAGGGCCATGGACAGGGTCTATGGCTACACCTTC. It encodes CASRAMDRVYGYTF.

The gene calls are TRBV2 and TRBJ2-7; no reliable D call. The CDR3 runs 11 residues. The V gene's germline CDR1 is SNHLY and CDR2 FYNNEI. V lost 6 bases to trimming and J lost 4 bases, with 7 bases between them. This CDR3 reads CASRELYEQYF. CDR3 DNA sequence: TGTGCCAGCAGGGAGCTATACGAGCAGTACTTC.

The CDR3 DNA reads as TGTGCCAGCAGTTACGGGCAGGCCCTACCTCGCTACACCTTC. Encoded protein: CASSYGQALPRYTF. This chain connects TRBV6-5 to TRBJ1-2; D unresolved. Germline values: CDR1 MNHEY, CDR2 SVGAGI. The CDR3 totals 14 residues. Trimming left V 2 bases short and J 9 bases short, with 16 bases between.

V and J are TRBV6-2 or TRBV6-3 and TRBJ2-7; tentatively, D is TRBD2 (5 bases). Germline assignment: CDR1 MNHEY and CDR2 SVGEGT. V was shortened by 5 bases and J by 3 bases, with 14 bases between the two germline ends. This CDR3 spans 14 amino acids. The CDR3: CASSTPASNYEQYF. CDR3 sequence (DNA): TGTGCCAGCAGTACTCCGGCTAGCAACTACGAGCAGTACTTC.

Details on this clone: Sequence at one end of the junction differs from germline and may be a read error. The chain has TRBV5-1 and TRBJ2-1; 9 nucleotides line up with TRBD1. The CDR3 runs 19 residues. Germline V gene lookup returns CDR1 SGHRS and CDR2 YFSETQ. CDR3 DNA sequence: TGCGCCAGCAGCTTGCGTGACAGGGGGACGGGGGAAGAGTATGTGGACCAGCTCTTC. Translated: CASSLRDRGTGEEYVDQLF.

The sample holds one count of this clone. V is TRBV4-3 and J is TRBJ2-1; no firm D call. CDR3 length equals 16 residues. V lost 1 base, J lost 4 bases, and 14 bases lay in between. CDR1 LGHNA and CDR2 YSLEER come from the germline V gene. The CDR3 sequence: CASSQVVAQPYNEQFF. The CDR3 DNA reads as TGCGCCAGCAGCCAAGTAGTAGCCCAGCCTTACAATGAGCAGTTCTTC.

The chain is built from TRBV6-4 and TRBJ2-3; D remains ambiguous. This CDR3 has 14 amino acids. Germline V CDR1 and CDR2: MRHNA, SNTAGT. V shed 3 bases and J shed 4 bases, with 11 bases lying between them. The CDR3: CASSDTRGADTQYF. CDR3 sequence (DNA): TGTGCCAGCAGTGATACACGTGGGGCAGATACGCAGTATTTT.

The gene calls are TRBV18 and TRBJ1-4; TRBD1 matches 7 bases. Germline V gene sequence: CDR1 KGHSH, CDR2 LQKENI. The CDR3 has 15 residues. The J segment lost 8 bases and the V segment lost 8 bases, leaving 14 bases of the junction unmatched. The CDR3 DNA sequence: TGTGCCAGCCGGGATTCCAGGGGGACGGTGGAAAAACTGTTTTTT. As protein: CASRDSRGTVEKLFF.

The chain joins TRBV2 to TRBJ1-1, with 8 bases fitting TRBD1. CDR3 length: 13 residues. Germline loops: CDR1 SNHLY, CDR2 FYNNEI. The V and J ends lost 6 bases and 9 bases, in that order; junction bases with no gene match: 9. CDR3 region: CASSLGQVGQAFF. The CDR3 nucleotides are TGTGCCAGCAGCCTGGGACAGGTGGGGCAAGCTTTCTTT.

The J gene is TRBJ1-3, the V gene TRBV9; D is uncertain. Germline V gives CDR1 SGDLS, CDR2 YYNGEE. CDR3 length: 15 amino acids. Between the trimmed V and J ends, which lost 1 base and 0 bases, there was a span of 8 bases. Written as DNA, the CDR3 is TGTGCCAGCAGCGTACTGGGAGCCTCTGGAAACACCATATATTTT. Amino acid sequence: CASSVLGASGNTIYF.

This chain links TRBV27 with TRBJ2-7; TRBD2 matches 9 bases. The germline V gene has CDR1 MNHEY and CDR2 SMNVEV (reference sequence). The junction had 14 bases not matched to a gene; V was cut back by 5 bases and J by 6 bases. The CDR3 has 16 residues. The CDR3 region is CASSLRLGTSPSEQYF. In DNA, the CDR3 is TGTGCCAGCAGTCTCCGCCTAGGGACTAGCCCGTCCGAGCAGTACTTC.

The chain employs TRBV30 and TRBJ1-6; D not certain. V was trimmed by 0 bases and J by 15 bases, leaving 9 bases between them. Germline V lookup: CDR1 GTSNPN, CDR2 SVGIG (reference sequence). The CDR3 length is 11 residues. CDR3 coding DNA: TGTGCCTGGAGTGTAACACTGGACCTCCACTTT. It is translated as CAWSVTLDLHF.

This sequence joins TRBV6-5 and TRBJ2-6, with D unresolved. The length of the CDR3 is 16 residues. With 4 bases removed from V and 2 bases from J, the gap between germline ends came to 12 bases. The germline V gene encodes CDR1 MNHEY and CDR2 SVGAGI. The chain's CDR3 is CASSSGGRAGANVLTF. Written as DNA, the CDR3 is TGTGCCAGCAGTTCGGGCGGACGGGCTGGGGCCAACGTCCTGACTTTC.

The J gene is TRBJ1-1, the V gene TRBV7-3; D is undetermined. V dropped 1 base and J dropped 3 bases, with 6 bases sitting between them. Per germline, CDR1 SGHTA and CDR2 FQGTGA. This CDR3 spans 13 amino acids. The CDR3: CASSLNRDTEAFF. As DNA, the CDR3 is TGTGCCAGCAGCTTAAATAGGGACACTGAAGCTTTCTTT.

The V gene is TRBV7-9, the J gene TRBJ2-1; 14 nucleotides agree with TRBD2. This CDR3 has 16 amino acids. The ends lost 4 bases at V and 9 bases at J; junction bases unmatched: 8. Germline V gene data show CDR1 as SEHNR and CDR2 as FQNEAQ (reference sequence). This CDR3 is CASSSRLAGGLGEQFF. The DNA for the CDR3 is TGTGCCAGCAGCTCTCGACTAGCGGGGGGGCTCGGTGAGCAGTTCTTC.

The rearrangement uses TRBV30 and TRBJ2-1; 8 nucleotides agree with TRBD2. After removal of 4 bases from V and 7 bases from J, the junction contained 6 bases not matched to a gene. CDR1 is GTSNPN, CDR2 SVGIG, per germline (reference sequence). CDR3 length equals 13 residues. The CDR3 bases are TGTGCCTGGAACAGCGGGGGCCCGAATGAGCAGTTCTTC. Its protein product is CAWNSGGPNEQFF.

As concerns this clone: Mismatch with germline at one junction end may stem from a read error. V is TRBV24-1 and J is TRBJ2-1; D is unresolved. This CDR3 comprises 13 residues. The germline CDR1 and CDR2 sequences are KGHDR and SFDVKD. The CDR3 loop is CATSDLRANEQLF. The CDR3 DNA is TGTGCCACCAGTGATCTACGAGCGAATGAGCAGCTCTTC.

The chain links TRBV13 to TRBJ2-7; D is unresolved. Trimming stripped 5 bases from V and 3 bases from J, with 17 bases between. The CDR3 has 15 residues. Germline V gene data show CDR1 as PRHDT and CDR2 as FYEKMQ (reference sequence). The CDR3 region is CASSPPRRQIYEQYF. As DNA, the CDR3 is TGTGCCAGCAGCCCCCCTCGCCGGCAGATCTACGAGCAGTACTTC.

The CDR3 DNA reads TGTGCCAGCAGTGGCTTGAGCTCCTACAATGAGCAGTTCTTC. Its translation is CASSGLSSYNEQFF. This sequence joins TRBV27 and TRBJ2-1; D call uncertain. There are 14 residues in the CDR3. With 5 bases removed from V and 0 bases from J, the gap between germline ends came to 8 bases. CDR1 and CDR2 from the germline V gene are MNHEY and SMNVEV (reference sequence).

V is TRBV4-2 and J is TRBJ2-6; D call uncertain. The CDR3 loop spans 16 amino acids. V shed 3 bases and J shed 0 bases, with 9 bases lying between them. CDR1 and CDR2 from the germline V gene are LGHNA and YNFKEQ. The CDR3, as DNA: TGTGCCAGCAGCCACAGTACCCTCTCTGGGGCCAACGTCCTGACTTTC. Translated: CASSHSTLSGANVLTF.